Listed here is a single T cell receptor (beta chain). Its antigen is currently unknown. This sample is part of a study of T cell responses to AZD1222 COVID-19 vaccine. The method was immunoSEQ multiplex PCR; TCRdb's version includes in-frame clones alone and lacks a portion of them. Of around 150,000 clones in the sample, roughly 90% were seen once. Germline V lookup: CDR1 WNHNN, CDR2 SYGVQD (reference sequence). V trimming: 2 bases; J trimming: 0 bases; junction bases outside the gene matches: 3. This CDR3 spans 15 amino acids. Points from the study as a whole: Unmutated variant regions reportedly attract nearly half of all spike-specific TCRs. Mapped onto spike, vaccine-associated CD4 TCRs spanned it and were dominant at 160-218 and 743-854.

The study pooled second doses at about 4 or about 12 weeks. The chain joins TRBV10-1 to TRBJ2-5, with 7 nucleotides matching TRBD1. This clonotype was sampled from an adult who received the AZD1222 COVID-19 vaccine. This specimen was peripheral blood, taken 28 days after the second AZD1222 dose. The CDR3 loop reads CASSEDRDYQETQYF. As DNA, the CDR3 is TGCGCCAGCAGTGAGGACAGGGATTACCAAGAGACCCAGTACTTC.